These 26 T cell receptor beta chains were sequenced from one sample in a study of blood T cell repertoires in COVID-19. Sequenced by immunoSEQ multiplex PCR; TCRdb stores in-frame clones only, minus some. Of 340,000 or so clones in the sample, 80% to 90% were seen once. Sequencing input: peripheral blood. These receptors were taken from a man aged 25 to 40 with active or convalescent COVID-19.

The chain has TRBV21-1 and TRBJ1-4; TRBD1 was called by the table and not checked on the DNA. TRBV21-1 is a listed pseudogene. This CDR3 contains 16 residues. The CDR3 spells CASSTAERGLVEKLFF. The CDR3 coding sequence is TGTGCCAGCAGCACCGCCGAGAGGGGGCTGGTTGAAAAACTGTTTTTT.

This chain connects TRBV5-4 to TRBJ2-7; 12 nucleotides agree with TRBD2. V lost 4 bases, J lost 2 bases, and 4 bases stayed unmatched. The germline V gene encodes CDR1 SGHNT and CDR2 YYREEE (reference sequence). This CDR3 contains 15 residues. This CDR3 is CASSQGLAGTYEQYF. The DNA of the CDR3 is TGTGCCAGCAGCCAAGGACTAGCGGGGACCTACGAGCAGTACTTC.

The V call is TRBV4-1, the J call TRBJ1-2; 7 bases align to TRBD1. The CDR3 covers 16 residues. Germline CDR1 reads MGHRA; CDR2 reads YSYEKL. Unmatched junction bases numbered 7, after V lost 1 base and J lost 2 bases. The CDR3 sequence: CASSQGFQGVNYGYTF. The CDR3 DNA follows: TGCGCCAGCAGCCAAGGTTTCCAGGGGGTGAACTATGGCTACACCTTC.

The V call is TRBV2, the J call TRBJ2-3, with 8 bases that match TRBD1. V gave up 8 bases and J gave up 3 bases; unmatched junction bases: 10. This CDR3 spans 15 amino acids. Germline V lookup: CDR1 SNHLY, CDR2 FYNNEI. This CDR3 is CASFVEGQATDTQYF. DNA for the CDR3: TGTGCCAGCTTCGTAGAGGGACAGGCTACAGATACGCAGTATTTT.

The V call is TRBV11-2, the J call TRBJ2-5; D unclear. There are 15 residues in the CDR3. V was clipped by 5 bases and J by 5 bases, with 18 bases between them. Germline V lookup: CDR1 SGHAT, CDR2 FQNNGV. This chain's CDR3 is CASSPAAALRETQYF. CDR3 sequence (DNA): TGTGCCAGCAGCCCGGCGGCGGCGTTGAGGGAGACCCAGTACTTC.

The chain links TRBV12-5 to TRBJ1-4; a possible D gene is TRBD1 (6 bases). Trimming pared 4 bases from V and 3 bases from J, leaving 24 bases between. The CDR3 sequence is 19 residues long. In germline, CDR1 is LGHNT, CDR2 FRNRAP. The CDR3 loop is CASGSSDRISLLSNEKLFF. CDR3 DNA sequence: TGTGCTAGTGGTTCCAGCGACAGGATCTCGCTTCTGTCTAATGAAAAACTGTTTTTT.

The gene calls are TRBV19 and TRBJ2-1; 12 nucleotides agree with TRBD2. This CDR3 is 15 amino acids long. Trimming removed 5 bases from V and 4 bases from J; junction bases left unmatched: 3. Germline-derived CDR1 and CDR2 are LNHDA and SQIVND (reference sequence). The CDR3 region is CASSPTSGRYNEQFF. In nucleotides, the CDR3 is TGTGCCAGTAGTCCCACTAGCGGGAGGTACAATGAGCAGTTCTTC.

The chain is built from TRBV4-3 and TRBJ2-4; 9 nucleotides align to TRBD2. The trim removed 4 bases at V and 0 bases at J, leaving 7 bases unmatched. The CDR3 spans 17 residues. CDR1 is LGHNA, CDR2 YSLEER, per germline. CDR3 region: CASSRGLAGLAKNIQYF. CDR3 bases: TGCGCCAGCAGCCGGGGGCTAGCGGGGCTAGCCAAAAACATTCAGTACTTC.

V is TRBV6-2 or TRBV6-3 and J is TRBJ1-3; D is ambiguous. Germline loops: CDR1 MNHEY, CDR2 SVGEGT. V was clipped by 2 bases and J by 2 bases, with 25 bases between them. There are 20 residues in the CDR3. The CDR3 region has the DNA TGTGCCAGCAGTTACGACGCCCCCGGGTTCCCCGGTCGGCCTGGAAACACCATATATTTT. Encoded protein: CASSYDAPGFPGRPGNTIYF.

The chain links TRBV11-1 to TRBJ2-7; 10 bases agree with TRBD1. This CDR3 comprises 14 residues. V shed 5 bases, J shed 5 bases, and the junction held 6 bases outside the gene matches. Germline CDR1 reads SGHAT; CDR2 reads FQDESV (reference sequence). CDR3 nucleotides: TGTGCCAGCAGCCGAAGACAGGGGGCCGACGAGCAGTACTTC. It is translated as CASSRRQGADEQYF.

The CDR3 sequence: CASSGSDRGMWTQYF. The CDR3 nucleotides are TGTGCCAGCAGTGGATCGGACAGGGGGATGTGGACCCAGTACTTC. The chain is built from TRBV6-2 or TRBV6-3 and TRBJ2-5; 10 nucleotides agree with TRBD1. Germline V CDR1 and CDR2: MNHEY, SVGEGT. The CDR3 covers 15 residues. The junction had 10 bases not matched to a gene; V was cut back by 5 bases and J by 7 bases.

V gene TRBV7-3 combines with J gene TRBJ2-6; possible D gene TRBD2, 6 bases. The germline gives CDR1 SGHTA, CDR2 FQGTGA. V was clipped by 4 bases and J by 0 bases, with 19 bases between them. The CDR3 has 19 amino acids. The CDR3 DNA follows: TGTGCCAGCAGCTCACCCAGAGGGACTTCAAACTCTGGGGCCAACGTCCTGACTTTC. Its protein is CASSSPRGTSNSGANVLTF.

V gene TRBV4-3 combines with J gene TRBJ1-6; no clear D. The ends were cut back, 4 bases at V and 4 bases at J, with 11 bases in the middle. CDR1 LGHNA and CDR2 YSLEER come from the germline V gene. The CDR3 spans 15 residues. CDR3 sequence: CASSPSRAYNSPLHF. CDR3 sequence (DNA): TGCGCCAGCAGCCCATCCCGAGCTTATAATTCACCCCTCCACTTT.

This chain connects TRBV5-1 to TRBJ2-3; no firm D call. V lost 4 bases to trimming and J lost 5 bases, with 11 bases between them. This CDR3 is built from 13 residues. Germline V lookup: CDR1 SGHRS, CDR2 YFSETQ. Written as DNA, the CDR3 is TGCGCCAGCAGCCCCAACAGTGGAGATACGCAGTATTTT. This translates into CASSPNSGDTQYF.

The rearrangement uses TRBV4-1 and TRBJ2-6, with TRBD2 matching 9 bases. The CDR3 has 17 amino acids. Per the germline V gene, CDR1 is MGHRA and CDR2 is YSYEKL. The V segment lost 6 bases and the J segment 0 bases; nucleotides outside the gene matches: 6. The CDR3 DNA is TGCGCCAGCAGAATGACTAGCGGACCCTCTGGGGCCAACGTCCTGACTTTC. Translation gives CASRMTSGPSGANVLTF.

The J gene is TRBJ2-5, the V gene TRBV5-1; possible D gene TRBD2, 6 bases. V lost 0 bases, J lost 1 base, and 10 bases lay in between. Germline V CDR1 and CDR2: SGHRS, YFSETQ. The CDR3 contains 15 residues. CDR3 in amino acids: CASSLASEAQETQYF. As DNA, the CDR3 is TGCGCCAGCAGCTTGGCTAGCGAAGCCCAAGAGACCCAGTACTTC.

The chain links TRBV4-2 to TRBJ2-4; 10 nucleotides line up with TRBD1. CDR1 is LGHNA, CDR2 YNFKEQ, per germline. The junction had 9 bases not matched to a gene; V was cut back by 1 base and J by 3 bases. This CDR3 spans 18 amino acids. The CDR3 sequence is CASSQAPDRGGFKNIQYF. DNA for the CDR3: TGTGCCAGCAGCCAAGCACCGGACAGGGGGGGATTCAAAAACATTCAGTACTTC.

The genes are TRBV19 and TRBJ1-6; 7 bases are a match to TRBD1. J gave up 4 bases and V 3 bases, and 6 bases lay outside the gene matches. Per the germline V gene, CDR1 is LNHDA and CDR2 is SQIVND (reference sequence). This CDR3 spans 16 amino acids. The CDR3 region is CASSIQGGQYNSPLHF. CDR3 DNA: TGTGCCAGTAGTATCCAGGGGGGACAGTATAATTCACCCCTCCACTTT. Based on the CDR3 plus reference TRBV19 and TRBJ1-6, the full variable domain is DGGITQSPKYLFRKEGQNVTLSCEQNLNHDAMYWYRQDPGQGLRLIYYSQIVNDFQKGDIAEGYSVSREKKESFPLTVTSAQKNPTAFYLCASSIQGGQYNSPLHFGNGTRLTVT.

This clone showed up many times. V is TRBV28 and J is TRBJ1-5; D call uncertain. Germline V CDR1 and CDR2: MDHEN, SYDVKM. This CDR3 contains 18 residues. V was cut by 7 bases and J by 0 bases, with 22 bases left in between. DNA for the CDR3: TGTGCCAGCACCTCCCTCGCGGTCGGGTTTTATAGCAATCAGCCCCAGCATTTT. This codes for CASTSLAVGFYSNQPQHF. The variable domain in full, with the rest retrieved from reference TRBV28 and TRBJ1-5, is DVKVTQSSRYLVKRTGEKVFLECVQDMDHENMFWYRQDPGLGLRLIYFSYDVKMKEKGDIPEGYSVSREKKERFSLILESASTNQTSMYLCASTSLAVGFYSNQPQHFGDGTRLSIL.

The chain uses TRBV28 and TRBJ2-7; 11 bases map to TRBD2. This CDR3 is 15 amino acids long. V lost 5 bases and J lost 4; bases outside the gene matches: 7. Germline loops: CDR1 MDHEN, CDR2 SYDVKM. The CDR3 sequence: CASSIRTSGYYEQYF. CDR3 DNA sequence: TGTGCCAGCAGTATCAGGACTAGCGGGTATTACGAGCAGTACTTC.

The DNA for the CDR3 is TGTGCCACCATGGTGGGGAGGTATAGCAATCAGCCCCAGCATTTT. Its translation: CATMVGRYSNQPQHF. V and J are TRBV24-1 and TRBJ1-5; D is unresolved. CDR1 is KGHDR and CDR2 is SFDVKD in the germline V gene. This CDR3 spans 15 amino acids. Trimming took 8 bases from V and 0 from J, leaving 13 bases between them.

The CDR3 nucleotides read TGTGCCAGCAGTTTTCCCCCGGGACAGGGGGCAAACTATGGCTACACCTTC. It encodes CASSFPPGQGANYGYTF. J is TRBJ1-2 and V is TRBV5-4; 12 bases agree with TRBD1. The V gene end was trimmed by 5 bases and the J gene end by 2 bases; junction bases not matched to a gene: 10. Germline V gene sequence: CDR1 SGHNT, CDR2 YYREEE (reference sequence). The length of the CDR3 is 17 residues.

This clone has just one count. The J gene is TRBJ2-7, the V gene TRBV19; TRBD2 agrees at 9 bases. J gave up 2 bases and V 3 bases, and 2 bases lay outside the gene matches. Germline CDR1 LNHDA, CDR2 SQIVND (reference sequence). This CDR3 is 14 amino acids long. CDR3 in amino acids: CASSIAGGPYEQYF. The CDR3 DNA is TGTGCCAGTAGTATCGCGGGAGGGCCCTACGAGCAGTACTTC.

The chain employs TRBV7-2 and TRBJ2-3; the match to TRBD2 covers 9 bases. V gave up 1 base and J gave up 3 bases; unmatched junction bases: 5. CDR1 is SGHTA, CDR2 FQGNSA, per germline. The CDR3 is 16 residues long. CDR3 DNA sequence: TGTGCCAGCAGCTTAGTAGGCGGGGGGGGGACAGATACGCAGTATTTT. As protein: CASSLVGGGGTDTQYF.

This chain links TRBV5-1 with TRBJ2-1; 10 nucleotides line up with TRBD2. This CDR3 is built from 16 residues. Trimming took 3 bases from V and 7 from J; bases not matched to a gene: 10. The germline V gene has CDR1 SGHRS and CDR2 YFSETQ. CDR3 protein: CASSWKRGGKGNEQFF. The CDR3 DNA follows: TGCGCCAGCAGCTGGAAGCGGGGGGGAAAGGGGAATGAGCAGTTCTTC.

The chain has TRBV29-1 and TRBJ2-2; TRBD1 is a possible D gene (5 bases). Trimming removed 5 bases at V and 2 bases at J, with 12 bases between. The CDR3 extends over 14 amino acids. Germline V gene data show CDR1 as SQVTM and CDR2 as ANQGSEA. Here the CDR3 reads CSVYRSSNTGELFF. CDR3 nucleotide sequence: TGCAGCGTTTACAGGAGCTCTAACACCGGGGAGCTGTTTTTT.